The 21 T cell receptor beta chains in this list originate from one sample, sequenced in a study of T cell changes during pregnancy in multiple sclerosis. The data were produced by immunoSEQ multiplex PCR, yet TCRdb's version contains in-frame clones alone and is incomplete. Among approximately 100,000 clones, 90% to 95% were seen once, and the ten largest hold approximately 3.5%. The sample consisted of peripheral blood, taken after pregnancy. These receptors were collected from a female donor with multiple sclerosis, enrolled in a pregnancy study.

The CDR3 sequence is CASSLAGGDEQYF. The DNA of the CDR3 is TGTGCCAGCAGCTTGGCGGGGGGAGACGAGCAGTACTTC. This rearrangement joins TRBV5-4 to TRBJ2-7, with TRBD2 matching 7 bases. With 0 bases clipped from V and 5 bases from J, the junction kept 2 bases outside the gene matches. This CDR3 has 13 amino acids. Germline V gives CDR1 SGHNT, CDR2 YYREEE (reference sequence). The full variable domain, rest sourced from reference TRBV5-4 and TRBJ2-7, is ETGVTQSPTHLIKTRGQQVTLRCSSQSGHNTVSWYQQALGQGPQFIFQYYREEENGRGNFPPRFSGLQFPNYSSELNVNALELDDSALYLCASSLAGGDEQYFGPGTRLTVT.

The J gene is TRBJ2-7, the V gene TRBV5-1; 8 nucleotides align to TRBD1. The germline gives CDR1 SGHRS, CDR2 YFSETQ. Trimming at V came to 3 bases and at J to 5 bases, leaving 13 bases not matched to a gene. This CDR3 comprises 16 residues. CDR3 coding DNA: TGCGCCAGCAGCTCGATTACTGGACAGGGACCCCACGAGCAGTACTTC. Its translation: CASSSITGQGPHEQYF.

This chain joins TRBV7-9 and TRBJ1-2; unclear D gene. The CDR3 covers 11 residues. Germline loops: CDR1 SEHNR, CDR2 FQNEAQ (reference sequence). Trimming removed 1 base from V and 8 bases from J, with 5 bases in between. The CDR3: CASSLGQGYTF. The DNA of the CDR3 is TGTGCCAGCAGCTTAGGGCAAGGCTACACCTTC.

J is TRBJ2-7 and V is TRBV4-2, with 8 bases lining up with TRBD1. The germline V gene has CDR1 LGHNA and CDR2 YNFKEQ. Trimming took 0 bases from V and 5 from J; bases not matched to a gene: 9. The CDR3 sequence is 16 residues long. The CDR3 sequence: CASSQDRGQGDHEQYF. CDR3 DNA sequence: TGTGCCAGCAGCCAAGATCGTGGACAGGGAGACCACGAGCAGTACTTC.

The chain links TRBV19 to TRBJ1-5, with D possibly being TRBD1 (6 bases). Germline V lookup: CDR1 LNHDA, CDR2 SQIVND (reference sequence). Trimming removed 3 bases at V and 4 bases at J, with 25 bases between. The CDR3 extends over 19 amino acids. The CDR3 coding sequence is TGTGCCAGTAGTATGGGAACTACGGGGGGCGGGGGATGGAATCAGCCCCAGCATTTT. It specifies CASSMGTTGGGGWNQPQHF.

This sequence joins TRBV27 and TRBJ1-5; 9 bases agree with TRBD1. V was clipped by 6 bases and J by 3 bases; unmatched bases: 3. Germline-derived CDR1 and CDR2 are MNHEY and SMNVEV (reference sequence). The CDR3 runs 14 residues. The CDR3 DNA sequence: TGTGCCAGCAGCGGGACAGGGAACAATCAGCCCCAGCATTTT. The encoded protein is CASSGTGNNQPQHF.

The CDR3, as DNA: TGTGCCAGCAGCTTATTCGGGGTTAACATGGGGGGCAATGAGCAGTTCTTC. Protein sequence: CASSLFGVNMGGNEQFF. V gene TRBV7-9 combines with J gene TRBJ2-1; the D gene is possibly TRBD2 (6 bases). From germline, CDR1 is SEHNR and CDR2 FQNEAQ (reference sequence). V was trimmed by 2 bases and J by 6 bases, leaving 20 bases between them. The CDR3 covers 17 residues.

This chain links TRBV2 with TRBJ2-1, with 7 positions matching TRBD2. CDR3 length: 15 amino acids. The trim removed 7 bases at V and 9 bases at J, leaving 15 bases unmatched. Per germline, CDR1 SNHLY and CDR2 FYNNEI. CDR3 DNA sequence: TGTGCCAGCAATCCACGGGGGGAGGGGAGTGTTGAGCAGTTCTTC. This codes for CASNPRGEGSVEQFF.

The CDR3 here is CASRGDDNEKLFF. The CDR3 DNA reads TGTGCATCACGCGGGGACGATAATGAAAAACTGTTTTTT. This rearrangement joins TRBV6-5 to TRBJ1-4; the D gene is possibly TRBD1 (5 bases). The CDR3 is 13 residues long. Looked up from germline, CDR1 is MNHEY and CDR2 is SVGAGI.

This chain connects TRBV6-6 to TRBJ2-5, with 7 bases aligning to TRBD1. CDR3 length: 14 residues. Trimming took 5 bases from V and 2 from J; bases not matched to a gene: 5. CDR1 is MNHNY and CDR2 is SVGAGI in the germline V gene (reference sequence). Here the CDR3 DNA reads TGTGCCAGCAGTAACGGGACAGTGCAAGAGACCCAGTACTTC. This codes for CASSNGTVQETQYF.

This chain connects TRBV5-8 to TRBJ2-1; 8 bases line up with TRBD2. V trimming: 4 bases; J trimming: 6 bases; junction bases outside the gene matches: 6. Germline V gene sequence: CDR1 SGHTS, CDR2 YDEGEE. This CDR3 comprises 14 residues. The CDR3 bases are TGTGCCAGCAGCCTGGGGACTAGTGGCAATGAGCAGTTCTTC. Translation: CASSLGTSGNEQFF.

This chain joins TRBV11-2 and TRBJ1-6; D possibly corresponds to TRBD1 (5 bases). Trimming removed 0 bases from V and 7 bases from J, with 10 bases in between. The CDR3 spans 15 residues. Germline V lookup: CDR1 SGHAT, CDR2 FQNNGV. The CDR3 sequence is CASSLEGGKNSPLHF. The CDR3 bases are TGTGCCAGCAGCTTAGAGGGGGGTAAAAATTCACCCCTCCACTTT.

The chain couples TRBV7-3 to TRBJ2-3, with D hard to call. V dropped 5 bases and J dropped 6 bases, with 9 bases sitting between them. Germline CDR1 reads SGHTA; CDR2 reads FQGTGA. CDR3 length equals 12 residues. As DNA, the CDR3 is TGTGCCAGCAGCCTCGACGGGGATACGCAGTATTTT. The encoded protein is CASSLDGDTQYF.

The gene calls are TRBV25-1 and TRBJ2-5, with TRBD1 as a possible D gene (6 bases). The CDR3 has 14 amino acids. V was clipped by 3 bases and J by 4 bases, with 12 bases between them. Germline V gives CDR1 MGHDK, CDR2 SYGVNS. CDR3 region: CASSDLRGIETQYF. CDR3 DNA sequence: TGTGCCAGCAGTGATTTAAGGGGGATAGAGACCCAGTACTTC.

The chain employs TRBV6-5 and TRBJ1-5, with unresolved D. CDR1 is MNHEY, CDR2 SVGAGI, per germline. The CDR3 spans 14 residues. Trimming pared 5 bases from V and 7 bases from J, leaving 15 bases between. The CDR3 region is CASSRTDFRQPQHF. In DNA form, the CDR3 reads TGTGCCAGCAGTCGGACTGATTTCCGCCAGCCCCAGCATTTT.

The V call is TRBV29-1, the J call TRBJ2-1, with 7 bases fitting TRBD1. The CDR3 length is 12 residues. CDR1 and CDR2 (germline): SQVTM, ANQGSEA. V was pared by 7 bases and J by 3 bases, with 3 bases of the junction left unmatched. The CDR3 coding sequence is TGCAGCGCGACAGGGTACTACAATGAGCAGTTCTTC. The encoded protein is CSATGYYNEQFF.

V usage is TRBV12-2 and J usage is TRBJ2-4; the table's TRBD2 call for D was not verified on the DNA. TRBV12-2 is tagged as a pseudogene. There are 17 residues in the CDR3. The CDR3 region is CASRLIPAPGGGNIQYF. The DNA of the CDR3 is TGTGCAAGTCGCTTAATCCCGGCCCCGGGTGGAGGGAACATTCAGTACTTC.

The chain combines TRBV7-8 with TRBJ2-3; D might be TRBD2 (6 bases). The germline CDR1 and CDR2 sequences are SGHVS and FQNEAQ. The V and J ends lost 5 bases and 0 bases respectively, with 18 bases between them. CDR3 length: 17 residues. In DNA form, the CDR3 reads TGTGCCAGCAGCCTCCCCCGAACTAGCTCTAGCACAGATACGCAGTATTTT. This sequence encodes CASSLPRTSSSTDTQYF.

This clone was seen just once. The chain uses TRBV2 and TRBJ2-3, with 7 bases fitting TRBD1. With 7 bases clipped from V and 0 bases from J, the junction kept 7 bases outside the gene matches. CDR3 size: 15 residues. The germline V gene has CDR1 SNHLY and CDR2 FYNNEI. CDR3 bases: TGTGCCAGCACCTACTACAGGGGAAGCACAGATACGCAGTATTTT. Translated: CASTYYRGSTDTQYF.

This clone appeared many times. J is TRBJ2-1 and V is TRBV6-4; 7 positions agree with TRBD1. Trimming at V came to 2 bases and at J to 5 bases, leaving 3 bases not matched to a gene. The CDR3 is 14 amino acids. Germline CDR1 MRHNA, CDR2 SNTAGT. The CDR3 DNA follows: TGTGCCAGCAGTGACGGGACAGACAACAATGAGCAGTTCTTC. This translates into CASSDGTDNNEQFF.

The chain recombines TRBV23-1 with TRBJ2-1, with D possibly matching TRBD1 (5 bases). TRBV23-1 is classed as an ORF, of uncertain function. CDR3 size: 18 residues. V was pared by 2 bases and J by 0 bases, with 17 bases between. CDR3 coding DNA: TGCGCCAGCAGTCAACATGGACAAGGGGAATTCTCCTACAATGAGCAGTTCTTC. As protein: CASSQHGQGEFSYNEQFF.